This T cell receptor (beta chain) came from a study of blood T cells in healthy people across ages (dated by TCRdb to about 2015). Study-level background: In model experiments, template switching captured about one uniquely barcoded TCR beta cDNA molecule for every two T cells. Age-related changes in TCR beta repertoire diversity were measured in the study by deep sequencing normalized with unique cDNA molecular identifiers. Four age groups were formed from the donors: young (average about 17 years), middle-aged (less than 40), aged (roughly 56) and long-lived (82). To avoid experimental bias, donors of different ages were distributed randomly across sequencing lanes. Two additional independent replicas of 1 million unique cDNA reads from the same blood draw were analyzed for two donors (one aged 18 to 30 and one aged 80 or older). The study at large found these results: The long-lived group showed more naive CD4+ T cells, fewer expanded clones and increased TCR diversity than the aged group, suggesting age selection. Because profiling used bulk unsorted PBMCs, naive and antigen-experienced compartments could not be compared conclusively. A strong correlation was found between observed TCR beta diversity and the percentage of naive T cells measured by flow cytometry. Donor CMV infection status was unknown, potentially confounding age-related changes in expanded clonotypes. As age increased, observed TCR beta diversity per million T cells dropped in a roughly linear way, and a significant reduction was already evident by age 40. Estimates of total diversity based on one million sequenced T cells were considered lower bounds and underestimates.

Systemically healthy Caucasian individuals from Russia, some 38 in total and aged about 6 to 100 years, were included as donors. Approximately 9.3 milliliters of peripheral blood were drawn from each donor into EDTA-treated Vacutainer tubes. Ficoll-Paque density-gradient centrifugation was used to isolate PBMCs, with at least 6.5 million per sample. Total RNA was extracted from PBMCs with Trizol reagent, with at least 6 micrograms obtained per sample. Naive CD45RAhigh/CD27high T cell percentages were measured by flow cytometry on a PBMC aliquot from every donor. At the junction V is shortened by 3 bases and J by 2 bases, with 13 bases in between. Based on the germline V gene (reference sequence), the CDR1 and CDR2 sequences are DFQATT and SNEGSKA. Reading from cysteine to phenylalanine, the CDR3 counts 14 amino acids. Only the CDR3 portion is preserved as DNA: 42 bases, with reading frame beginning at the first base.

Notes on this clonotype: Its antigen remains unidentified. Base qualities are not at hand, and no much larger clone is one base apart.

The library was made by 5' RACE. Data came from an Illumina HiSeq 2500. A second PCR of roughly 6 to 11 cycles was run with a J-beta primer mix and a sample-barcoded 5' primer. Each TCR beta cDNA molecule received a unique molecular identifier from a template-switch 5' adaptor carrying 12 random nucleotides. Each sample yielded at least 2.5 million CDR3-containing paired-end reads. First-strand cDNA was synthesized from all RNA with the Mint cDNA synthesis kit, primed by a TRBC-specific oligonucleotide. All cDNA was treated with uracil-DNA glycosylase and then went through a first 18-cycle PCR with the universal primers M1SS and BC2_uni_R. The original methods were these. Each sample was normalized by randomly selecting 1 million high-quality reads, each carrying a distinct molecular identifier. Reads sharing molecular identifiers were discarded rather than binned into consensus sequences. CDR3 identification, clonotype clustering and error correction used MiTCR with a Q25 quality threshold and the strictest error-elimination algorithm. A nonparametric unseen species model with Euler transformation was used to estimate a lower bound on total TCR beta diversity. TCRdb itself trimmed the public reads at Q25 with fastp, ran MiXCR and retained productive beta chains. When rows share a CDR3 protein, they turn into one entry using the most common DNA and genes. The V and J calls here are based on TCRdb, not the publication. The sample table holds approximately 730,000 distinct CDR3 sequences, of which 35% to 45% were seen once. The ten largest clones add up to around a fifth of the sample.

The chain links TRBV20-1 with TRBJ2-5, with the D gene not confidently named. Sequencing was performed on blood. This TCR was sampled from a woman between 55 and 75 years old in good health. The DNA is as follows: TGCAGTGCTAGGCACCCAGGCCGACAAGAGACCCAGTACTTC. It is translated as CSARHPGRQETQYF.